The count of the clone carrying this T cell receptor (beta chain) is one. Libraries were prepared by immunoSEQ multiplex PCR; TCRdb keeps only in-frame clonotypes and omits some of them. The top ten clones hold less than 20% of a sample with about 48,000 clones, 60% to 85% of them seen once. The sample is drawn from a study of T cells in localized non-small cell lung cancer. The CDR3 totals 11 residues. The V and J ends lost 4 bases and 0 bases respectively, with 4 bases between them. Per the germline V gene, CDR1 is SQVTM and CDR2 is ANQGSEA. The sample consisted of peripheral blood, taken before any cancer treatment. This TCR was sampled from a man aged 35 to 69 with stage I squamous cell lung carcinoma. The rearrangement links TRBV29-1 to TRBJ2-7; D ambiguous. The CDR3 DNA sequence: TGCAGCGTTGGGGACTCCTACGAGCAGTACTTC. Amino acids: CSVGDSYEQYF.